The sample holds many counts of the clone carrying this T cell receptor beta chain. They built TCR cDNA with 5'RACE template switching, a step that put in a universal primer site and UMIs. TCRdb processed the 5' RACE reads anew with MiXCR; each CDR3 protein has one entry. The profile shows a few hundred thousand distinct CDR3 sequences, 4.1% of them singletons. The germline gives CDR1 LGHNA, CDR2 YSLEER. The V end was cut by 2 bases, the J end by 4 bases, with 14 bases between. This CDR3 is 15 amino acids long. The data belong to a study of T cells after yellow fever vaccination. The sample was PBMCs, taken 5 days after the yellow fever booster vaccination. The rearrangement uses TRBV4-3 and TRBJ1-2, with a possible D match to TRBD1 (5 bases). The receptor's source is a man aged 18 to 29 who received the YFV17D yellow fever vaccine. The DNA for the CDR3 is TGCGCCAGCAGCCAATGGGGCTATCCCACCTATGGCTACACCTTC. Translating gives CASSQWGYPTYGYTF.